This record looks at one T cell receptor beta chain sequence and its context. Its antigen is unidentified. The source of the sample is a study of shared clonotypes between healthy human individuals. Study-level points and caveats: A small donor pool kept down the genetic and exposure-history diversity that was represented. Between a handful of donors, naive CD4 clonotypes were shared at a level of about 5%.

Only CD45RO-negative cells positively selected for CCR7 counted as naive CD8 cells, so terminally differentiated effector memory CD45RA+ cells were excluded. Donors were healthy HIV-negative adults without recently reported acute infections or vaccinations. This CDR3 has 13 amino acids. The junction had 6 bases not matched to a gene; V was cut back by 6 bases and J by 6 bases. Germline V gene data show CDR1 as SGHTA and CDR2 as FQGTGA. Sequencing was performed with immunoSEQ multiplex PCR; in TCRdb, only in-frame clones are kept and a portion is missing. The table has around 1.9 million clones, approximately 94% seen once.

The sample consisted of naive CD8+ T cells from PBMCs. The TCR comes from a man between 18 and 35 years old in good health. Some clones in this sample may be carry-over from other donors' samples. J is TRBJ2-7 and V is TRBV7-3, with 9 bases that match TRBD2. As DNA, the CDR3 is TGTGCCAGCAGTTATGGACTAGCGTTCGAGCAGTACTTC. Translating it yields CASSYGLAFEQYF.